The 18 T cell receptor beta chains presented below share a single source sample, sequenced in a study of CD8+ T cells in alopecia areata. Lesional scalp punch biopsies and peripheral blood came from alopecia areata patients. Sequencing relied on a cDNA template that was reverse transcribed from extracted RNA. Generated by immunoSEQ multiplex PCR, the TCRdb table keeps only in-frame clones and is missing some. The sample includes 20,000 or so clones, approximately 70% of them seen just once. The sample was skin, taken at week 0. The origin of the receptors is a human donor with alopecia areata.

The chain has TRBV29-1 and TRBJ1-2; D ambiguous. The CDR3 contains 12 residues. The V end was cut by 1 base, the J end by 1 base, with 4 bases between. Germline V CDR1 and CDR2: SQVTM, ANQGSEA. CDR3 nucleotide sequence: TGCAGCGTTGAAGGCCTTAACTATGGCTACACCTTC. This sequence encodes CSVEGLNYGYTF.

The chain uses TRBV4-1 and TRBJ2-3; unclear D gene. V gave up 0 bases and J gave up 8 bases, with 9 bases separating them. Looked up from germline, CDR1 is MGHRA and CDR2 is YSYEKL. This CDR3 has 13 amino acids. CDR3 sequence reads: CASSQDYRVTQYF. Here the CDR3 DNA reads TGCGCCAGCAGCCAAGATTATAGAGTTACGCAGTATTTT.

In its sample, this clone was seen a few times. The chain carries TRBV18 and TRBJ2-6, with TRBD1 identical over 8 bases. The germline CDR1 and CDR2 sequences are KGHSH and LQKENI. CDR3 size: 21 residues. J was trimmed by 0 bases and V by 4 bases; bases with no gene match: 17. The CDR3 reads CASSLRVTGAARVSGANVLTF. As DNA, the CDR3 is TGTGCCAGCTCACTGAGGGTGACAGGGGCCGCTAGGGTCTCTGGGGCCAACGTCCTGACTTTC.

This clone was counted a few times. The V gene is TRBV11-3, the J gene TRBJ1-6; D perhaps matches TRBD1 (5 bases). Germline values: CDR1 SGHNT, CDR2 YENEEA. V was pared by 4 bases and J by 8 bases, with 9 bases between. CDR3 length: 13 amino acids. The CDR3 region has the DNA TGTGCCAGCAGCTCCGGGGGGGATTCACCCCTCCACTTT. Encoded protein: CASSSGGDSPLHF.

This chain links TRBV5-1 with TRBJ2-7; the match to TRBD1 covers 8 bases. Trimming cost V 7 bases and J 2 bases; bases outside gene matches: 8. This CDR3 region has 14 residues. CDR1 and CDR2 from the germline V gene are SGHRS and YFSETQ. The CDR3 DNA sequence: TGCGCCAGCTCATCGGGGGACAGGACCTACGAGCAGTACTTC. Its translation: CASSSGDRTYEQYF.

This chain joins TRBV5-4 and TRBJ2-3; tentatively, D is TRBD2 (5 bases). Trimming took off 0 bases at V and 4 bases at J, with 12 bases between the two ends. Per the germline V gene, CDR1 is SGHNT and CDR2 is YYREEE (reference sequence). The CDR3 covers 15 residues. The CDR3 DNA reads TGTGCCAGCAGCTTGGCCCTAGCTGGTTCAGATACGCAGTATTTT. Translated, it gives CASSLALAGSDTQYF.

V usage is TRBV4-1 and J usage is TRBJ1-3, with D uncertain. Trimming shortened V by 0 bases and J by 0 bases, and 12 bases separated the two germline ends. The CDR3 runs to 17 residues. The germline CDR1 and CDR2 sequences are MGHRA and YSYEKL. This chain's CDR3 is CASSQDNRYHSGNTIYF. The CDR3 DNA reads as TGCGCCAGCAGCCAAGATAATAGATACCACTCTGGAAACACCATATATTTT.

V usage is TRBV9 and J usage is TRBJ2-3; TRBD2 agrees at 9 bases. Looked up from germline, CDR1 is SGDLS and CDR2 is YYNGEE. V was pared by 5 bases and J by 1 base, with 8 bases of the junction left unmatched. The CDR3 is 16 residues long. The CDR3 loop reads CASSLGASGGTDTQYF. The CDR3 nucleotides are TGTGCCAGCAGTTTAGGTGCTAGCGGGGGCACAGATACGCAGTATTTT.

V and J are TRBV11-2 and TRBJ2-5; D is undetermined. The CDR3 is 13 residues long. CDR1 is SGHAT, CDR2 FQNNGV, per germline. V lost 5 bases and J 7 bases, leaving 14 bases between the germline ends. In DNA form, the CDR3 reads TGTGCCAGCAGCAATCGGCGGACGGGGACCCAGTACTTC. It specifies CASSNRRTGTQYF.

The chain uses TRBV29-1 and TRBJ2-1, with 10 bases aligning to TRBD2. The CDR3 is 16 residues long. The germline V gene encodes CDR1 SQVTM and CDR2 ANQGSEA. The V gene end was trimmed by 0 bases and the J gene end by 4 bases; junction bases not matched to a gene: 6. The CDR3 DNA sequence: TGCAGCGTTGAAGATTTTGCAGCGGGGGGGTACAATGAGCAGTTCTTC. It encodes CSVEDFAAGGYNEQFF.

J is TRBJ2-6 and V is TRBV5-1; weak D call: TRBD1 (6 bases). The CDR3 sequence is 16 residues long. The V gene's germline CDR1 is SGHRS and CDR2 YFSETQ. The V end lost 4 bases, the J end lost 0 bases, and 11 bases lay between the germline ends. The CDR3 DNA sequence: TGCGCCAGCAGCCTCGGACAGTACTCTGGGGCCAACGTCCTGACTTTC. Its protein product is CASSLGQYSGANVLTF.

This chain links TRBV5-6 with TRBJ2-1, with 8 positions matching TRBD1. CDR3 size: 14 residues. The germline CDR1 and CDR2 sequences are SGHDT and YYEEEE. With 3 bases clipped from V and 3 bases from J, the junction kept 2 bases outside the gene matches. CDR3 nucleotides: TGTGCCAGCAGCTGGGGGACAGGCTACAATGAGCAGTTCTTC. Its translation: CASSWGTGYNEQFF.

This clone turned up a few times. The chain combines TRBV7-2 with TRBJ2-1, with a weak D call TRBD2 (6 bases). V gave up 5 bases and J gave up 4 bases, with 21 bases separating them. Germline V lookup: CDR1 SGHTA, CDR2 FQGNSA. The CDR3 consists of 17 residues. For the CDR3, the DNA is TGTGCCAGCAGCCCCGGGAGAGGAAATGTTGGGTACAATGAGCAGTTCTTC. This sequence encodes CASSPGRGNVGYNEQFF.

V is TRBV7-2 and J is TRBJ1-2; D gene uncertain. The CDR3 consists of 13 residues. V gave up 0 bases and J gave up 2 bases, with 4 bases separating them. CDR1 SGHTA and CDR2 FQGNSA come from the germline V gene. CDR3 amino acids: CASSLAANYGYTF. The CDR3 region has the DNA TGTGCCAGCAGCTTAGCAGCAAACTATGGCTACACCTTC.

This rearrangement joins TRBV7-2 to TRBJ1-2, with D tentatively TRBD1 (5 bases). Germline CDR1 SGHTA, CDR2 FQGNSA. The CDR3 loop spans 16 amino acids. V lost 1 base to trimming and J lost 8 bases, with 20 bases between them. DNA of the CDR3: TGTGCCAGCAGCTTAGTCCCCTTGGGCAGGGCCGTCGGCTACACCTTC. Protein product: CASSLVPLGRAVGYTF.

V gene TRBV4-1 combines with J gene TRBJ1-1; 7 bases map to TRBD1. The CDR3 has 16 amino acids. CDR1 and CDR2 from the germline V gene are MGHRA and YSYEKL. V lost 2 bases and J lost 0; bases outside the gene matches: 6. DNA of the CDR3: TGCGCCAGCAGCCAACTACAGGGGATGATGAACACTGAAGCTTTCTTT. Translating gives CASSQLQGMMNTEAFF.

V is TRBV6-6 and J is TRBJ1-5; D uncertain. Germline assignment: CDR1 MNHNY and CDR2 SVGAGI (reference sequence). The CDR3 length is 14 residues. V lost 0 bases and J 0 bases, leaving 3 bases between the germline ends. DNA of the CDR3: TGTGCCAGCAGTTACTCGAGTAGCAATCAGCCCCAGCATTTT. Protein sequence: CASSYSSSNQPQHF.

The chain has TRBV11-2 and TRBJ2-5; D assignment may be TRBD1 or TRBD2 (6 bases each). The CDR3 is made up of 13 amino acids. Trimming pared 8 bases from V and 5 bases from J, leaving 15 bases between. Germline CDR1 SGHAT, CDR2 FQNNGV. The CDR3 sequence: CASSGAGEETQYF. The CDR3 coding sequence is TGTGCCAGCTCGGGGGCAGGGGAGGAGACCCAGTACTTC.